A single sample is the source of the 27 T cell receptor beta chains below, sequenced in a study of early T cells in non-severe SARS-CoV-2 infection. Using its own MiXCR run on the 5' RACE reads, TCRdb lists one record per CDR3 protein. Among tens of thousands of distinct CDR3 sequences listed, about 12% were seen once. This sample comprised whole blood, obtained at baseline. All receptors come from an adult who was a healthcare worker with PCR-confirmed SARS-CoV-2 infection or an uninfected control (not recorded which). The donor label of this sample is uncertain.

This clonotype was counted between two and nine times. This chain links TRBV6-2 or TRBV6-3 with TRBJ2-1, with 7 bases lining up with TRBD2. This CDR3 spans 15 amino acids. Germline V CDR1 and CDR2: MNHEY, SVGEGT. Germline trimming cut 5 bases from V and 7 bases from J; bases unmatched to any gene: 11. CDR3 sequence reads: CASSPGSPRGNEQFF. CDR3 DNA: TGTGCCAGCAGTCCCGGGTCTCCGCGGGGGAATGAGCAGTTCTTC.

There are many counts of this clonotype. The chain is built from TRBV29-1 and TRBJ1-2; D gene ambiguous. The CDR3 has 13 amino acids. Germline loops: CDR1 SQVTM, CDR2 ANQGSEA. Between the trimmed V and J ends, which lost 0 bases and 3 bases, there was a span of 8 bases. In DNA form, the CDR3 reads TGCAGCGTTGAAGATAAGGAGGACTATGGCTACACCTTC. Translated, it gives CSVEDKEDYGYTF.

V is TRBV4-1 and J is TRBJ1-5, with unresolved D. This CDR3 is built from 14 residues. V was cut by 1 base and J by 1 base, with 5 bases left in between. CDR1 is MGHRA and CDR2 is YSYEKL in the germline V gene. CDR3 in DNA: TGCGCCAGCAGCCAAGGAGGGAGCAATCAGCCCCAGCATTTT. Amino acids: CASSQGGSNQPQHF.

The chain joins TRBV7-9 to TRBJ1-1; D is possibly TRBD1 (5 bases). CDR1 is SEHNR, CDR2 FQNEAQ, per germline (reference sequence). There are 15 residues in the CDR3. V lost 0 bases, J lost 8 bases, and 16 bases lay in between. CDR3: CASSLASRGGPEAFF. The CDR3 DNA reads as TGTGCCAGCAGCTTAGCCTCACGTGGGGGACCCGAAGCTTTCTTT.

The chain joins TRBV10-3 to TRBJ2-3; D is unresolved. Germline CDR1 reads ENHRY; CDR2 reads SYGVKD. This CDR3 region has 14 residues. Trimming removed 4 bases from V and 1 base from J, with 9 bases in between. CDR3 DNA: TGTGCCATCAGTGCAAATGGGGGCACAGATACGCAGTATTTT. Its translation is CAISANGGTDTQYF.

The genes are TRBV29-1 and TRBJ2-2, with D perhaps matching TRBD1 (5 bases). Germline assignment: CDR1 SQVTM and CDR2 ANQGSEA. The V end lost 6 bases, the J end lost 6 bases, and 17 bases lay between the germline ends. The CDR3 runs to 14 residues. The CDR3 DNA is TGCAGCGTCCGCGAATCAGGGCCGGCCGGGGAGCTGTTTTTT. As protein: CSVRESGPAGELFF.

This clonotype was seen more than once but under ten times. The gene calls are TRBV12-3 or TRBV12-4 and TRBJ1-5, with unresolved D. This CDR3 has 17 amino acids. Trimming pared 6 bases from V and 0 bases from J, leaving 18 bases between. CDR3 nucleotides: TGTGCCAGCAGCCCCGGCACGGACCTTTATAGCAATCAGCCCCAGCATTTT. The encoded protein is CASSPGTDLYSNQPQHF.

The V and J genes are TRBV5-1 and TRBJ2-5; the match to TRBD2 covers 8 bases. CDR1 is SGHRS, CDR2 YFSETQ, per germline. J was trimmed by 0 bases and V by 0 bases; bases with no gene match: 1. The CDR3 has 15 residues. In nucleotides, the CDR3 is TGCGCCAGCAGCTTGGCCGGGGGGGACCAAGAGACCCAGTACTTC. Amino acids: CASSLAGGDQETQYF.

This chain uses TRBV5-1 with TRBJ1-1; no clear D gene. CDR3 length equals 13 residues. CDR1 and CDR2 from the germline V gene are SGHRS and YFSETQ. Trimming took 2 bases from V and 7 from J, leaving 12 bases between them. CDR3 DNA: TGCGCCAGCAGCTTCGATAACGGCGGTGAAGCTTTCTTT. Its protein product is CASSFDNGGEAFF.

This clonotype was detected only a few times. The chain is built from TRBV6-1 and TRBJ1-2; D ambiguous. The CDR3 consists of 16 residues. Between the trimmed V and J ends, which lost 2 bases and 2 bases, there was a span of 15 bases. CDR1 and CDR2 (germline): MNHNS, SASEGT. CDR3 coding DNA: TGTGCCAGCAGTGAACCTTCTGGAGTCCCGAACTATGGCTACACCTTC. The encoded protein is CASSEPSGVPNYGYTF.

CDR3 in DNA: TGTGCCAGCAGCGTAGAGAACAGACTGACAGATACGCAGTATTTT. The encoded protein is CASSVENRLTDTQYF. The chain employs TRBV9 and TRBJ2-3; D is unresolved. Germline V gene sequence: CDR1 SGDLS, CDR2 YYNGEE. Trimming removed 0 bases at V and 3 bases at J, with 11 bases between. The CDR3 is made up of 15 amino acids.

The chain couples TRBV5-6 to TRBJ1-3; D is ambiguous. Trimming cost V 3 bases and J 0 bases, with 10 bases left between them. The CDR3 spans 15 residues. CDR1 is SGHDT and CDR2 is YYEEEE in the germline V gene. CDR3 region: CASSSDGNSGNTIYF. For the CDR3, the DNA is TGTGCCAGCAGCTCGGACGGTAACTCTGGAAACACCATATATTTT.

This clonotype has a handful of counts. The chain links TRBV9 to TRBJ1-5; TRBD1 matches 11 bases. V was clipped by 6 bases and J by 4 bases; unmatched bases: 3. CDR3 length equals 14 residues. In germline, CDR1 is SGDLS, CDR2 YYNGEE. The CDR3 spells CASMDRGLNQPQHF. CDR3 nucleotide sequence: TGTGCCAGCATGGACAGGGGGCTAAATCAGCCCCAGCATTTT. Looking up the rest from reference TRBV9 and TRBJ1-5 gives the full variable domain: DSGVTQTPKHLITATGQRVTLRCSPRSGDLSVYWYQQSLDQGLQFLIQYYNGEERAKGNILERFSAQQFPDLHSELNLSSLELGDSALYFCASMDRGLNQPQHFGDGTRLSIL.

This clonotype was observed a few times. The V gene is TRBV2, the J gene TRBJ2-4; the D gene is possibly TRBD1 (5 bases). The germline gives CDR1 SNHLY, CDR2 FYNNEI. Trimming shortened V by 3 bases and J by 9 bases, and 12 bases separated the two germline ends. The CDR3 totals 13 residues. The CDR3 reads CASSDQGVGIQYF. The CDR3 bases are TGTGCCAGCAGTGATCAAGGGGTGGGCATTCAGTACTTC.

This clonotype has a handful of counts. The chain links TRBV11-2 to TRBJ1-1, with D perhaps matching TRBD1 (5 bases). The V gene lost 7 bases and the J gene lost 1 base, with 19 bases spanning the gap. Germline V lookup: CDR1 SGHAT, CDR2 FQNNGV. The CDR3 consists of 16 residues. CDR3 in amino acids: CASTQQSGIANTEAFF. CDR3 nucleotides: TGTGCCAGCACCCAACAATCAGGGATAGCGAACACTGAAGCTTTCTTT.

The chain couples TRBV11-2 to TRBJ2-2; either TRBD1 or TRBD2 may supply D (5 bases each). The CDR3 is made up of 15 amino acids. Germline V gene data show CDR1 as SGHAT and CDR2 as FQNNGV. V lost 5 bases to trimming and J lost 7 bases, with 17 bases between them. CDR3: CASSLRYKGSGELFF. The DNA of the CDR3 is TGTGCCAGCAGCCTCCGATACAAGGGGAGCGGGGAGCTGTTTTTT.

The V and J genes are TRBV11-2 and TRBJ2-2, with 7 nucleotides matching TRBD2. J was trimmed by 4 bases and V by 5 bases; bases with no gene match: 13. From germline, CDR1 is SGHAT and CDR2 FQNNGV. The CDR3 runs to 17 residues. The CDR3, as DNA: TGTGCCAGCAGCCGATCTCTAAGCGGGAAACTCACCGGGGAGCTGTTTTTT. It codes for CASSRSLSGKLTGELFF.

The chain employs TRBV5-1 and TRBJ2-1; D remains unclear. Looked up from germline, CDR1 is SGHRS and CDR2 is YFSETQ. The CDR3 extends over 12 amino acids. The V gene lost 0 bases and the J gene lost 6 bases, with 4 bases spanning the gap. CDR3 coding DNA: TGCGCCAGCAGCTTGGAGGTCAATGAGCAGTTCTTC. It codes for CASSLEVNEQFF.

This clonotype was detected many times. The gene calls are TRBV20-1 and TRBJ1-5; 9 bases agree with TRBD1. J was trimmed by 6 bases and V by 4 bases; bases with no gene match: 4. The germline CDR1 and CDR2 sequences are DFQATT and SNEGSKA (reference sequence). The CDR3 consists of 13 residues. CDR3 region: CSATGQGGQPQHF. Here the CDR3 DNA reads TGCAGTGCTACGGGACAGGGTGGTCAGCCCCAGCATTTT.

This clonotype occurred a few times. The V call is TRBV18, the J call TRBJ2-7, with unresolved D. Germline CDR1 reads KGHSH; CDR2 reads LQKENI. Trimming took off 0 bases at V and 0 bases at J, with 3 bases between the two ends. The CDR3 spans 13 residues. CDR3 DNA: TGTGCCAGCTCACCACCGGCCTCCTACGAGCAGTACGTC. Residues: CASSPPASYEQYV.

This clonotype was counted a few times. This chain uses TRBV20-1 with TRBJ2-5, with 7 bases that match TRBD2. The V segment lost 4 bases and the J segment 1 base; nucleotides outside the gene matches: 6. This CDR3 region has 14 residues. CDR1 and CDR2 (germline): DFQATT, SNEGSKA (reference sequence). CDR3 region: CSAKPAGTQETQYF. CDR3 sequence (DNA): TGCAGTGCTAAACCAGCGGGGACCCAAGAGACCCAGTACTTC.

This clonotype has at least ten counts. This chain links TRBV7-9 with TRBJ2-3; 11 nucleotides align to TRBD2. The junction had 12 bases not matched to a gene; V was cut back by 6 bases and J by 1 base. This CDR3 comprises 18 residues. CDR1 and CDR2 from the germline V gene are SEHNR and FQNEAQ (reference sequence). CDR3 in DNA: TGTGCCAGCAGGGCCCCTAGGCCGACTAGCGGGGGCACAGATACGCAGTATTTT. Translated: CASRAPRPTSGGTDTQYF.

This clonotype was recorded only once. The chain has TRBV21-1 and TRBJ1-1. TRBV21-1 is a pseudogene. The CDR3 is 19 amino acids. The CDR3 DNA is TGTGCCAGCAGCAAAGTAATGGGCGGGCCGCAGGCGATGAACACTGAAGCTTTCTTT. Amino acid sequence: CASSKVMGGPQAMNTEAFF.

This clonotype appeared a few times. This chain uses TRBV12-3 or TRBV12-4 with TRBJ1-1, with D possibly being TRBD1 (5 bases). The length of the CDR3 is 14 residues. Between the trimmed V and J ends, which lost 6 bases and 6 bases, there was a span of 17 bases. CDR3 in amino acids: CASRPPGPSSEAFF. In DNA form, the CDR3 reads TGTGCCAGCAGACCTCCGGGACCCTCGTCTGAAGCTTTCTTT.

This clonotype was seen just once. The V gene is TRBV29-1, the J gene TRBJ1-4; D is unresolved. The CDR3 runs 13 residues. V dropped 2 bases and J dropped 5 bases, with 9 bases sitting between them. Germline-derived CDR1 and CDR2 are SQVTM and ANQGSEA. CDR3 bases: TGCAGCGTTGAAAGCAGGCAAAATGAAAAACTGTTTTTT. Amino acids: CSVESRQNEKLFF.

The chain carries TRBV3-1 and TRBJ2-1; 7 nucleotides agree with TRBD2. V shed 4 bases and J 3 bases; nucleotides not matched to a gene: 9. Germline CDR1 LGHDT, CDR2 YNNKEL (reference sequence). CDR3 size: 16 residues. Here the CDR3 reads CASSPYGGEGYNEQFF. DNA of the CDR3: TGTGCCAGCAGCCCTTATGGAGGGGAGGGCTACAATGAGCAGTTCTTC.

This clonotype was seen at least ten times. The chain links TRBV6-6 to TRBJ1-2; the match to TRBD1 covers 8 bases. Germline V gives CDR1 MNHNY, CDR2 SVGAGI (reference sequence). With 0 bases clipped from V and 5 bases from J, the junction kept 14 bases outside the gene matches. This CDR3 comprises 18 residues. Here the CDR3 reads CASSYSRGTGGTKYGYTF. The CDR3 DNA reads TGTGCCAGCAGTTACTCGAGAGGGACAGGAGGTACCAAATATGGCTACACCTTC.